The next 18 T cell receptor beta chains were all read from a single sample in a study of OX40 agonist ivuxolimab in advanced cancers. Assay: immunoSEQ multiplex PCR; the TCRdb copy retains only in-frame clones and omits some. The sample holds about 77,000 clones, 80% to 90% seen once. This material consisted of CD4+ or CD8+ T cells sorted from blood, taken in a trial of the OX40 agonist ivuxolimab. These receptors were taken from an adult with an advanced solid tumor such as melanoma, head and neck, liver or kidney cancer.

The V and J genes are TRBV7-9 and TRBJ1-3; the D gene is possibly TRBD1 (6 bases). Germline V gene sequence: CDR1 SEHNR, CDR2 FQNEAQ (reference sequence). Trimming cost V 1 base and J 3 bases, with 13 bases left between them. This CDR3 region has 16 residues. CDR3 sequence: CASSLVDRISGNTIYF. The CDR3 nucleotides are TGTGCCAGCAGCTTAGTAGACAGGATCAGTGGAAACACCATATATTTT.

The V gene is TRBV2, the J gene TRBJ1-1; the D gene is possibly TRBD1 (5 bases). Between the trimmed V and J ends, which lost 6 bases and 4 bases, there was a span of 12 bases. Germline loops: CDR1 SNHLY, CDR2 FYNNEI. This CDR3 is built from 13 residues. The CDR3 spells CASRFRGTTEAFF. CDR3 DNA sequence: TGTGCCAGCAGATTTCGGGGCACCACTGAAGCTTTCTTT.

With regard to this clone: At one boundary the junction diverges from the germline segment, which might be a read error. Other DNA sequences of this sample code for an identical CDR3. V is TRBV7-2 and J is TRBJ1-5, with D tentatively TRBD1 (5 bases). Per germline, CDR1 SGHTA and CDR2 FQGNSA. CDR3 length equals 15 residues. The CDR3 region is CASSLDPPGSQPQHF. CDR3 DNA: TGTGCAAGCAGCTTGGACCCTCCAGGGAGTCAACCCCAGCATTTT.

V usage is TRBV7-9 and J usage is TRBJ1-4; 7 nucleotides match TRBD1. The J segment lost 8 bases and the V segment lost 11 bases, leaving 8 bases of the junction unmatched. There are 12 residues in the CDR3. Germline CDR1 reads SEHNR; CDR2 reads FQNEAQ (reference sequence). The CDR3 DNA follows: TGTGCCCTTACAGGGGTTCGCGAAAAACTGTTTTTT. It encodes CALTGVREKLFF.

This clone was found a few times. The chain combines TRBV7-9 with TRBJ2-1, with D possibly TRBD1 on 6 matching bases. There are 17 residues in the CDR3. Germline CDR1 SEHNR, CDR2 FQNEAQ (reference sequence). Trimming removed 1 base from V and 3 bases from J, with 16 bases in between. CDR3 nucleotide sequence: TGTGCCAGCAGCTTAGGTCGGCAGGGGATAATCTACAATGAGCAGTTCTTC. Amino acids: CASSLGRQGIIYNEQFF.

The gene calls are TRBV7-6 and TRBJ2-3; 8 bases line up with TRBD2. After removal of 5 bases from V and 5 bases from J, the junction contained 12 bases not matched to a gene. Germline V gene lookup returns CDR1 SGHVS and CDR2 FNYEAQ. This CDR3 contains 16 residues. The CDR3 is CASSGRRGVMGDTQYF. The CDR3 DNA reads TGTGCCAGCAGCGGCCGGCGGGGGGTAATGGGAGATACGCAGTATTTT.

This clone was detected a few times. The V call is TRBV27, the J call TRBJ2-1, with TRBD1 matching 8 bases. CDR3 size: 13 residues. CDR1 is MNHEY, CDR2 SMNVEV, per germline (reference sequence). V trimming: 7 bases; J trimming: 9 bases; junction bases outside the gene matches: 8. The CDR3 sequence: CASKRQGAPEQFF. CDR3 DNA: TGTGCCAGCAAGAGGCAGGGGGCGCCTGAGCAGTTCTTC.

The chain is built from TRBV18 and TRBJ1-4; D is ambiguous. The CDR3 totals 15 residues. Germline V gene lookup returns CDR1 KGHSH and CDR2 LQKENI. Trimming left V 6 bases short and J 8 bases short, with 19 bases between. DNA of the CDR3: TGTGCCAGCTCGAGGAGGAGAGGAGAATACGAAAAACTGTTTTTT. This sequence encodes CASSRRRGEYEKLFF.

This chain uses TRBV9 with TRBJ1-6; the D is unclear. CDR1 is SGDLS, CDR2 YYNGEE, per germline. V lost 3 bases, J lost 9 bases, and 13 bases lay in between. The CDR3 is 14 residues long. The CDR3 DNA follows: TGTGCCAGCAGCGCGGGAGTGCCCAGTTCACCCCTCCACTTT. Translated, it gives CASSAGVPSSPLHF.

The rearrangement joins TRBV2 to TRBJ1-6; D ambiguous. V lost 3 bases to trimming and J lost 6 bases, with 12 bases between them. CDR3 size: 15 residues. Germline assignment: CDR1 SNHLY and CDR2 FYNNEI. The CDR3 is CASSERQVLNSPLHF. The CDR3 DNA is TGTGCCAGCAGTGAGAGGCAGGTCCTTAATTCACCCCTCCACTTT.

The chain uses TRBV6-5 and TRBJ2-5; tentatively, D is TRBD1 (6 bases). Per the germline V gene, CDR1 is MNHEY and CDR2 is SVGAGI. Trimming left V 7 bases short and J 5 bases short, with 17 bases between. The CDR3 contains 14 residues. CDR3 DNA sequence: TGTGCCAGCAAGACCCCCAGGGGCGGTGAGACCCAGTACTTC. Its translation: CASKTPRGGETQYF.

The J gene is TRBJ2-5, the V gene TRBV9, with D perhaps matching TRBD1 or TRBD2 (5 bases each). The CDR3 is 14 amino acids. V gave up 4 bases and J gave up 2 bases, with 12 bases separating them. The V gene's germline CDR1 is SGDLS and CDR2 YYNGEE. CDR3: CASSSGTVQETQYF. The CDR3 region has the DNA TGTGCCAGCAGCTCCGGGACGGTTCAAGAGACCCAGTACTTC. Based on the CDR3 plus reference TRBV9 and TRBJ2-5, the full variable domain is DSGVTQTPKHLITATGQRVTLRCSPRSGDLSVYWYQQSLDQGLQFLIQYYNGEERAKGNILERFSAQQFPDLHSELNLSSLELGDSALYFCASSSGTVQETQYFGPGTRLLVL.

The genes are TRBV15 and TRBJ1-2, with 7 nucleotides matching TRBD1. Losses at the gene ends were 1 base for V and 2 bases for J; bases not matched to a gene: 7. The CDR3 consists of 16 residues. Germline-derived CDR1 and CDR2 are LNHNV and YYDKDF (reference sequence). CDR3 in amino acids: CATSRARDSYNYGYTF. The CDR3 DNA reads TGTGCCACCAGCAGAGCCCGGGACAGTTACAACTATGGCTACACCTTC.

The chain carries TRBV2 and TRBJ1-2; possibly TRBD1 for D (5 bases). This CDR3 region has 13 residues. Germline V lookup: CDR1 SNHLY, CDR2 FYNNEI. V lost 4 bases and J lost 5, with 11 bases in between. The CDR3 loop is CASSGRGDYGYTF. The CDR3 DNA reads as TGTGCCAGCAGTGGACGAGGGGATTATGGCTACACCTTC.

The gene calls are TRBV11-1 and TRBJ2-1, with D possibly TRBD1 on 6 matching bases. The CDR3 spans 16 residues. The germline gives CDR1 SGHAT, CDR2 FQDESV (reference sequence). Trimming removed 1 base at V and 9 bases at J, with 19 bases between. The CDR3 is CASSLVAQGRAGEQFF. CDR3 bases: TGTGCCAGCAGCTTAGTGGCACAGGGAAGGGCAGGTGAGCAGTTCTTC.

The chain is built from TRBV9 and TRBJ2-5; TRBD2 matches at 12 bases. Germline CDR1 reads SGDLS; CDR2 reads YYNGEE. The V segment lost 0 bases and the J segment 4 bases; nucleotides outside the gene matches: 4. The CDR3 contains 16 residues. The CDR3 DNA reads as TGTGCCAGCAGCGTAGACCCACTAGCGGGAGGAGAGACCCAGTACTTC. This codes for CASSVDPLAGGETQYF.

The CDR3 nucleotides are TGTGCCAGCAGCTTGGTGGGGGGACAAGAGACCCAGTACTTC. This translates into CASSLVGGQETQYF. This chain joins TRBV5-4 and TRBJ2-5, with D possibly matching TRBD2 (6 bases). V lost 0 bases, J lost 2 bases, and 8 bases lay in between. This CDR3 comprises 14 residues. In germline, CDR1 is SGHNT, CDR2 YYREEE (reference sequence).

This clone was counted a single time. J is TRBJ1-1 and V is TRBV7-4; D not certain. This CDR3 is 14 amino acids long. The germline V gene encodes CDR1 SGHVT and CDR2 SQSDAQ. V lost 1 base and J lost 2, with 8 bases in between. As DNA, the CDR3 is TGTGCCAGCAGCTTAGTTAGGCCTAACACTGAAGCTTTCTTT. Translated, it gives CASSLVRPNTEAFF.